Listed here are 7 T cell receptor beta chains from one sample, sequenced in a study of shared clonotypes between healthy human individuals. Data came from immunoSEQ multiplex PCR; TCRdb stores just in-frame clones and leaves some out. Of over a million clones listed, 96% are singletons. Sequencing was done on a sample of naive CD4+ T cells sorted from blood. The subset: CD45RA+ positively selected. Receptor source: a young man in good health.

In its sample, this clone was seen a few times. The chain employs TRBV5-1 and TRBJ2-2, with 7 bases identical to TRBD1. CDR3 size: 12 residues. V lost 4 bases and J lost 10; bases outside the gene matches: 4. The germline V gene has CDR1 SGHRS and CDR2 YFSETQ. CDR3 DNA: TGCGCCAGCAGCGCGACAGGGATGGAGCTGTTTTTT. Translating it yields CASSATGMELFF.

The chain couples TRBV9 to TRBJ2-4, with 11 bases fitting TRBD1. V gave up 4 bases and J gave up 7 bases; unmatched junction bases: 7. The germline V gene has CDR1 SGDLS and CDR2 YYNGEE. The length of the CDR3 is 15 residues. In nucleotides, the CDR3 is TGTGCCAGCAGCACCCGGACAGGGGGCGAGAACATTCAGTACTTC. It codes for CASSTRTGGENIQYF.

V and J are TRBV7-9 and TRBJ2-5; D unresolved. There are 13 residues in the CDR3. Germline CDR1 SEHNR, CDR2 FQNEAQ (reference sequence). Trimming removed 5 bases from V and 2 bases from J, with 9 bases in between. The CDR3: CASSPRSQETQYF. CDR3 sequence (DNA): TGTGCCAGCAGCCCTAGGTCGCAAGAGACCCAGTACTTC.

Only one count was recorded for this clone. The CDR3 DNA reads TGTGCCAGCAGCCCCCCGTGGGGCTCCTACAATGAGCAGTTCTTC. It specifies CASSPPWGSYNEQFF. The V call is TRBV7-2, the J call TRBJ2-1, with no clear D. V lost 5 bases, J lost 0 bases, and 11 bases lay in between. Germline values: CDR1 SGHTA, CDR2 FQGNSA. The CDR3 runs 15 residues.

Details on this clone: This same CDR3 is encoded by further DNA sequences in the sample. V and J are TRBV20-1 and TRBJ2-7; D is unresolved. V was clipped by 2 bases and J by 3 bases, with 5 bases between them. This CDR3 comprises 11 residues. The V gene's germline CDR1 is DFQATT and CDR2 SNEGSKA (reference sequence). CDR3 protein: CSARLDYEQYF. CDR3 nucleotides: TGCAGTGCTAGATTGGACTACGAGCAGTACTTC.

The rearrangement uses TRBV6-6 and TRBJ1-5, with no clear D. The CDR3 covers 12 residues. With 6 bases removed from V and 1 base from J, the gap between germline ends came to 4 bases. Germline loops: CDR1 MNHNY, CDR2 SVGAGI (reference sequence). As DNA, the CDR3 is TGTGCCAGCAGAAAAAGCAATCAGCCCCAGCATTTT. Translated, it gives CASRKSNQPQHF.

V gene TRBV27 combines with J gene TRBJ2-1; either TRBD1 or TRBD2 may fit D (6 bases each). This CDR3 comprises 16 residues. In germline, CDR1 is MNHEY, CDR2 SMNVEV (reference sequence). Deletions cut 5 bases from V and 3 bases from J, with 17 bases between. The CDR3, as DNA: TGTGCCAGCAGTACACAGGGACTTTCTGTCTACAATGAGCAGTTCTTC. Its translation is CASSTQGLSVYNEQFF.